Described below is a single T cell receptor (beta chain) sequence and its context. CDR1 and CDR2 (germline): SGHVS, FNYEAQ. V was clipped by 5 bases and J by 5 bases; unmatched bases: 13. This CDR3 comprises 16 residues. This specimen belongs to a study of blood T cell repertoires in COVID-19. TCRdb's copy holds only in-frame clones and misses some; the assay was immunoSEQ multiplex PCR. The repertoire holds 150,000 to 200,000 clones, with almost 90% as singletons. This TCR was recovered from a man aged 45-60 years with acute or convalescent COVID-19. The specimen was peripheral blood. The chain uses TRBV7-6 and TRBJ2-5; 8 bases align to TRBD1. CDR3 region: CASSARGQGAGETQYF. The CDR3 coding sequence is TGTGCCAGCAGCGCCCGCGGACAGGGAGCTGGGGAGACCCAGTACTTC.